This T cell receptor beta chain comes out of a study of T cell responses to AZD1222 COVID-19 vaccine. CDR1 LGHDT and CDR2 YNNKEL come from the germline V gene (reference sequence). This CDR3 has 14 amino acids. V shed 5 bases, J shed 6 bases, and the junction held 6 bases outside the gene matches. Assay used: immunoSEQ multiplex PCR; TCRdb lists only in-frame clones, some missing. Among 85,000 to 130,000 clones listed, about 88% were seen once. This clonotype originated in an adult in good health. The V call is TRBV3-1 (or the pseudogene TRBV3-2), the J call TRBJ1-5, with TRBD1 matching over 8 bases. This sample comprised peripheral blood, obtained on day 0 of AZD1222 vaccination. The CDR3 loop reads CASSGGRGPQPQHF. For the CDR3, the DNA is TGTGCCAGCAGCGGTGGCAGGGGGCCTCAGCCCCAGCATTTT.